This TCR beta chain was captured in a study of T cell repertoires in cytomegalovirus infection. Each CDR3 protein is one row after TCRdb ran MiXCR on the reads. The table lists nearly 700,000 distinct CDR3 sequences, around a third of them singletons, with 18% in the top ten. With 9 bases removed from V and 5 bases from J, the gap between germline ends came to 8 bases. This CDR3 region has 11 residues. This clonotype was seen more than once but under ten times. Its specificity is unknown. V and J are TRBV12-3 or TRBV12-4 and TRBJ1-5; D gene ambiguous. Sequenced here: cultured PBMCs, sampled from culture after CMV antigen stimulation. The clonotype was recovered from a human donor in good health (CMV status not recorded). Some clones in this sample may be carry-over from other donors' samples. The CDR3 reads CASPWDQPQHF. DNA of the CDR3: TGTGCCAGTCCCTGGGATCAGCCCCAGCATTTT.